This TCR beta chain was identified in a study of blood T cell repertoires in COVID-19. The CDR3 contains 15 residues. The V end was cut by 5 bases, the J end by 2 bases, with 16 bases between. Germline CDR1 SGDLS, CDR2 YYNGEE. The table came from immunoSEQ multiplex PCR; TCRdb's copy has only in-frame clones and leaves some out. The sample holds 200,000 to 250,000 clones, around 82% seen once. The receptor comes from a woman in her thirties or forties with acute COVID-19. J is TRBJ2-5 and V is TRBV9; weak D call: TRBD2 (5 bases). The sample was PBMCs or T cells enriched from blood (not recorded which). The CDR3 DNA reads as TGTGCCAGCAGACTGCCACCGGGAACACAAGAGACCCAGTACTTC. Protein product: CASRLPPGTQETQYF.